This T cell receptor beta chain was identified in a study of blood T cell repertoires in COVID-19. Overall study context: The United States, Italy and Spain provided the acute and convalescent COVID-19 samples. Sample material is recorded as cDNA or gDNA derived from T cells, B-cell-depleted T cells, or PBMCs.

In the source study's methods: Amplification of reference gene primers was used by the study to estimate nucleated cell counts. Repertoires were generated with immunoSEQ multiplex PCR, while TCRdb's copy carries only in-frame clones and drops some. Clone size and V and J calls were adopted from that table, with D and trimming inferred from the DNA. The sample carries 210,000 or so clones, about 90% recorded once. This CDR3 is 13 amino acids long. Trimming shortened V by 2 bases and J by 3 bases, and 8 bases separated the two germline ends. Germline V gives CDR1 GTSNPN, CDR2 SVGIG (reference sequence).

The receptor's source is a middle-aged man with active or convalescent COVID-19. Sequencing was carried out using peripheral blood. This chain uses TRBV30 with TRBJ1-5; a possible D gene is TRBD1 (6 bases). Written as DNA, the CDR3 is TGTGCCTGGAGTTCAGGGGACAATCAGCCCCAGCATTTT. It specifies CAWSSGDNQPQHF.